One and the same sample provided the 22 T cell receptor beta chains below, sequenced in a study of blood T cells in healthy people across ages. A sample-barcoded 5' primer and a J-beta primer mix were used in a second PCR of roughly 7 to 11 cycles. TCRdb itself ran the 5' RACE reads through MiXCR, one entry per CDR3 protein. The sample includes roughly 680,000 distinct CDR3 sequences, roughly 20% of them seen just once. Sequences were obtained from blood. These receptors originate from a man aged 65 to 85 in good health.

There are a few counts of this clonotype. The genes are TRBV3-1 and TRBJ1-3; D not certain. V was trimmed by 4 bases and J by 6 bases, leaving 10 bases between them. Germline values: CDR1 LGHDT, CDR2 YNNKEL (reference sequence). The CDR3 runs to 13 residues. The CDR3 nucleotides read TGTGCCAGCAGCCTTGGAACGGCAAACACCATATATTTT. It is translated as CASSLGTANTIYF.

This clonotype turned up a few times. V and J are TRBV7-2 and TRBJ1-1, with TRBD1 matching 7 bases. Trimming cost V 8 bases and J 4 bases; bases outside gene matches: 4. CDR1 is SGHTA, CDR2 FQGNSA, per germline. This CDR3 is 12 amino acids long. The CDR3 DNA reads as TGTGCCAGCGAGGGGGCGGGCACTGAAGCTTTCTTT. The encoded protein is CASEGAGTEAFF.

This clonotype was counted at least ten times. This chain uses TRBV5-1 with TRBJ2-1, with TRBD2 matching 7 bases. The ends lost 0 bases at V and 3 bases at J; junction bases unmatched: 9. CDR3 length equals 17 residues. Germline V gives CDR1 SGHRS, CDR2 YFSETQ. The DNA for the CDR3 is TGCGCCAGCAGCTTGGTAGGGCTAGCGGCTAGCTACAATGAGCAGTTCTTC. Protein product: CASSLVGLAASYNEQFF.

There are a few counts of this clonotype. The CDR3 region has the DNA TGTGCCAGCAGTGCCACCTGGGGACCCTACAATGAGCAGTTCTTC. This codes for CASSATWGPYNEQFF. The rearrangement links TRBV6-5 to TRBJ2-1; perhaps D is TRBD1 or TRBD2 (5 bases each). Deletions cut 5 bases from V and 2 bases from J, with 13 bases between. The V gene's germline CDR1 is MNHEY and CDR2 SVGAGI. The CDR3 contains 15 residues.

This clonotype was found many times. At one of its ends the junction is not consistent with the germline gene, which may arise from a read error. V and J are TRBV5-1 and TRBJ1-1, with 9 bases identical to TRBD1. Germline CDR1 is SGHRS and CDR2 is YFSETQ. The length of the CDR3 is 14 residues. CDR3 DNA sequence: TGTGCCAGCAGCCCCGGACAGGGGTACACTGAAGCTTTCTTT. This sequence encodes CASSPGQGYTEAFF.

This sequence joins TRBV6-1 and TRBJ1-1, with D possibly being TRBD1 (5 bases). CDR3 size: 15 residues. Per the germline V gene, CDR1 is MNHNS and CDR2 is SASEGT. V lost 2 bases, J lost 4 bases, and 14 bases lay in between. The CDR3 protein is CASSEWTGTGTEAFF. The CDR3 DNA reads TGTGCCAGCAGTGAATGGACTGGGACGGGCACTGAAGCTTTCTTT.

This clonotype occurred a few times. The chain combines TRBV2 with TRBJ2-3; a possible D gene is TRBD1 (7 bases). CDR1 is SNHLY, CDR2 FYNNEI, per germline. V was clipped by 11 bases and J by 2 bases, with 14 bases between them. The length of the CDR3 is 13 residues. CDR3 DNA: TGTGCCGGGGGGACAGACCTCACAGATACGCAGTATTTT. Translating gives CAGGTDLTDTQYF.

In DNA, the CDR3 is TGTGCCAGCAGTGAAACGGGAGTCGAATCAGAGACCCAGTACTTC. Residues: CASSETGVESETQYF. The rearrangement links TRBV2 to TRBJ2-5, with D tentatively TRBD2 (6 bases). Germline CDR1 is SNHLY and CDR2 is FYNNEI. The V end lost 2 bases, the J end lost 4 bases, and 14 bases lay between the germline ends. The CDR3 has 15 amino acids.

CDR3 sequence reads: CSVEDPAGRVQYF. In nucleotides, the CDR3 is TGCAGCGTTGAAGATCCGGCGGGGAGGGTGCAGTACTTC. The chain couples TRBV29-1 to TRBJ2-7, with TRBD2 matching 7 bases. This CDR3 is built from 13 residues. Germline trimming cut 0 bases from V and 9 bases from J; bases unmatched to any gene: 8. Germline CDR1 is SQVTM and CDR2 is ANQGSEA.

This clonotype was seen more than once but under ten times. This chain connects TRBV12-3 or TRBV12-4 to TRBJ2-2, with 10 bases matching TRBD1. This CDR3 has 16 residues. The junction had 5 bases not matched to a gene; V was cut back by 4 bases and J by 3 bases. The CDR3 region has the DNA TGTGCCAGCAGTTCTGGACAGGGGGGGGACACCGGGGAGCTGTTTTTT. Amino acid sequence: CASSSGQGGDTGELFF.

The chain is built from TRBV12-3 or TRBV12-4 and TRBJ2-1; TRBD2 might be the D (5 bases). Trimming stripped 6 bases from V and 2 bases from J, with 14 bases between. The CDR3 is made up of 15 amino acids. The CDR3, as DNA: TGTGCCAGCAGAATTACTAGTGGGACCTACAATGAGCAGTTCTTC. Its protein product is CASRITSGTYNEQFF.

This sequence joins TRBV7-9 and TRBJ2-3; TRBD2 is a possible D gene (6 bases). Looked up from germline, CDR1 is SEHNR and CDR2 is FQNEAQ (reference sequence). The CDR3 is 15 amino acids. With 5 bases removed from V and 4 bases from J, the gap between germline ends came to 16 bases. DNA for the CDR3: TGTGCCAGCAGCACGAGGGAGGACGGGGCAGATACGCAGTATTTT. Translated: CASSTREDGADTQYF.

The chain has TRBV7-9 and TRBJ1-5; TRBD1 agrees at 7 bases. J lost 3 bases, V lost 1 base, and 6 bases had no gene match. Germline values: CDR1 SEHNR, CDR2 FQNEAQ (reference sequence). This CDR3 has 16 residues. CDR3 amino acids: CASSLVAGGINQPQHF. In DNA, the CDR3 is TGTGCCAGCAGCTTAGTAGCAGGGGGGATCAATCAGCCCCAGCATTTT.

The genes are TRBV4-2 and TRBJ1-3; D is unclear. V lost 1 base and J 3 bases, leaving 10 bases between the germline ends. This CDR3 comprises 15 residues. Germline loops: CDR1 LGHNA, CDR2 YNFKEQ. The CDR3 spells CASSQGGEGGNTIYF. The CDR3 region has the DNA TGTGCCAGCAGCCAAGGCGGGGAAGGTGGAAACACCATATATTTT.

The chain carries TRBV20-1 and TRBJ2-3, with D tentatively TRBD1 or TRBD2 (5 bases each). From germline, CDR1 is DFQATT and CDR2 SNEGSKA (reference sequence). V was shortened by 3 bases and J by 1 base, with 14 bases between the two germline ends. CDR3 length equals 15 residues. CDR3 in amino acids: CSASPGPDRTDTQYF. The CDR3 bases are TGCAGTGCTAGCCCGGGACCCGACCGCACAGATACGCAGTATTTT.

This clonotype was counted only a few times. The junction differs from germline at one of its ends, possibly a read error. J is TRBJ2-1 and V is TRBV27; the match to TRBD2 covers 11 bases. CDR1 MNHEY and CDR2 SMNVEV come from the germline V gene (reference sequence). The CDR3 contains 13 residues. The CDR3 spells CASSFFRTSGLTF. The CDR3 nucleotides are TGTGCCAGCAGTTTCTTCCGGACTAGCGGGCTAACCTTC.

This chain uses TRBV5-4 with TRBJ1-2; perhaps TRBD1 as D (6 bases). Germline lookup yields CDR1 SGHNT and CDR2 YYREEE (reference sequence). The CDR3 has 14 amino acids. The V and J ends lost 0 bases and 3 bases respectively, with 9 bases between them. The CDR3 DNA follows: TGTGCCAGCAGCTTGGCGGGGGCCCACTATGGCTACACCTTC. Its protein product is CASSLAGAHYGYTF.

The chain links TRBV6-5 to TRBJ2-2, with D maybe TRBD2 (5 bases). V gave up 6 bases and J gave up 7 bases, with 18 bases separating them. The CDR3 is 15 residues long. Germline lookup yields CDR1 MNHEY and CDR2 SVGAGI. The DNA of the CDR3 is TGTGCCAGCAGCACGGACTCTAACCTGGGCGGGGAGCTGTTTTTT. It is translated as CASSTDSNLGGELFF.

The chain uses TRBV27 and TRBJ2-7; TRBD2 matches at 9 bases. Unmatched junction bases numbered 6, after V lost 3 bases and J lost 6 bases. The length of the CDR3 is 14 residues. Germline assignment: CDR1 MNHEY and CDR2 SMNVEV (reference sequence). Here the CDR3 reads CASSFLREGREQYF. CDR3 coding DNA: TGTGCCAGCAGTTTCTTGCGGGAGGGCCGCGAGCAGTACTTC.

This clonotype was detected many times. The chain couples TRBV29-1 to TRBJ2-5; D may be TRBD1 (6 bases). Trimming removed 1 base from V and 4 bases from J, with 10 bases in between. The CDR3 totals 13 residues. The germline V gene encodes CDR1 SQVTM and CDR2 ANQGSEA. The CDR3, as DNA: TGCAGCGTTGAAGCACAGGGTCCAGAGACCCAGTACTTC. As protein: CSVEAQGPETQYF.

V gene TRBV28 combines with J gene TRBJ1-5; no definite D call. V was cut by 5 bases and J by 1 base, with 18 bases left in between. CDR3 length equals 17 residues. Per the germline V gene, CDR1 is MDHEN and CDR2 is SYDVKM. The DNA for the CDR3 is TGTGCCAGCAGTCTCCTCGGAGGTTCAGGCAGCAATCAGCCCCAGCATTTT. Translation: CASSLLGGSGSNQPQHF.

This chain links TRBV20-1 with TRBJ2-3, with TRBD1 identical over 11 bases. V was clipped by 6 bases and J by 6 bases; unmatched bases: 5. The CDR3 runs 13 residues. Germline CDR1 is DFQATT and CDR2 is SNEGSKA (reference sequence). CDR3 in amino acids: CSAQDRGPDTQYF. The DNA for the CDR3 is TGCAGTGCCCAGGACAGGGGGCCGGATACGCAGTATTTT.